This TCR beta chain was obtained from a study of blood T cell repertoires in COVID-19. Looking at the study overall: Samples of COVID-19 (acute and convalescent) were obtained from the United States, Italy and Spain.

The protocol was immunoSEQ multiplex PCR, while the TCRdb copy is restricted to in-frame clones and leaves out a portion. The table lists about 250,000 clones, about 83% of them singletons. There are 15 residues in the CDR3. CDR1 MNHEY and CDR2 SVGAGI come from the germline V gene. Losses at the gene ends were 7 bases for V and 8 bases for J; bases not matched to a gene: 6. The rearrangement uses TRBV6-5 and TRBJ1-6; the match to TRBD1 covers 12 bases. Sequenced input: peripheral blood. This TCR came from a man in his fifties or sixties with acute or convalescent COVID-19. The CDR3 is CASKSGTGGHSPLHF. Written as DNA, the CDR3 is TGTGCCAGCAAGTCCGGGACAGGGGGCCATTCACCCCTCCACTTT.